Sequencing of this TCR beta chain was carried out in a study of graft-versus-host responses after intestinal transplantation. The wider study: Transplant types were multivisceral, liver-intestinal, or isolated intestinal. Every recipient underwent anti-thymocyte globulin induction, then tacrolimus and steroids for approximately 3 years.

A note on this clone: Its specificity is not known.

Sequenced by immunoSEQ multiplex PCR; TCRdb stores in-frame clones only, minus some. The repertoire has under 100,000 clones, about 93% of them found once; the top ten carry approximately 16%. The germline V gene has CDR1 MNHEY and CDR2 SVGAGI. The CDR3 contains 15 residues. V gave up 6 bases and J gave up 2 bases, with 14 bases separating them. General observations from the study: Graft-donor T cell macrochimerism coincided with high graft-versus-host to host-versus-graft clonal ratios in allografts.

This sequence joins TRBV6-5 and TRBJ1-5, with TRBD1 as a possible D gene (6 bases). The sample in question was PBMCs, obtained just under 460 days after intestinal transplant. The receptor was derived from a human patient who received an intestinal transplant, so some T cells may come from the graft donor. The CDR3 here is CASSRGTRGNQPQHF. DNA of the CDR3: TGTGCCAGCAGCCGAGGGACACGGGGCAATCAGCCCCAGCATTTT.